These T cell receptor beta chains were read from a single sample in a study of T-cell reconstitution after alpha-beta-depleted transplantation in children. TCRdb re-called the PCR reads through MiXCR, storing one row per CDR3 protein. The repertoire includes 400,000 to 550,000 distinct CDR3 sequences, about 10% of them detected once, and roughly 2% sits in the top ten. The sample here was PBMCs, taken before TCRalphabeta/CD19-depleted stem cell transplant. The receptors derive from a child aged 2-15 years with inherited bone marrow failure, due to receive a stem cell transplant. CDR3s include the opening cysteine and the closing phenylalanine or tryptophan. Each record gives: J gene, V gene, CDR3 protein.

TRBJ1-2,TRBV7-2,CASRPGGRHGYTF
TRBJ1-5,TRBV30,CAWSGGPHQPQHF
TRBJ2-3,TRBV5-5,CASSLLQGETDTQYF
TRBJ2-1,TRBV29-1,CSVVPPSGRGWNEQFF
TRBJ2-3,TRBV27,CASTLTGDTDTQYF
TRBJ1-5,TRBV19,CASSIGTRSNQPQHF
TRBJ2-7,TRBV4-3,CASSQESSGSEQYF
TRBJ2-1,TRBV6-1,CASRTTSGRFNEQFF
TRBJ1-1,TRBV20-1,CSAPTVGTAEAFF
TRBJ2-7,TRBV4-1,CASSQEGGTPLYEQYF
TRBJ2-5,TRBV29-1,CSVSAGGGETQYF
TRBJ2-7,TRBV7-2,CASSYPLAGGYYEQYF
TRBJ2-7,TRBV3-1,CASSTSGSGTYEQYF
TRBJ2-1,TRBV28,CASSFSWEDSYNEQFF
TRBJ2-1,TRBV7-2,CASSLLATSGYNEQFF
TRBJ1-1,TRBV15,CATSRDRDRVTEAFF
TRBJ2-4,TRBV28,CASSSDRGAIQYF
TRBJ2-4,TRBV27,CASSFGQGGGIQYF
TRBJ2-2,TRBV27,CASSFRELIGELFF
TRBJ2-7,TRBV5-1,CASSPYKSGTTYEQYF
TRBJ2-2,TRBV5-1,CASSRATSGGYTGELFF
TRBJ2-3,TRBV5-1,CASSLGVGDTQYF
TRBJ2-4,TRBV27,CASSLRHNLNIQYF
TRBJ2-3,TRBV2,CASTLGLDEASSTDTQYF
TRBJ1-1,TRBV29-1,CSVEIGGPEAFF
TRBJ2-2,TRBV12-3/TRBV12-4,CASRITGGELFF
TRBJ2-3,TRBV19,CASSNSLTTDPQYF
TRBJ2-7,TRBV6-2/TRBV6-3,CASRPRLAGGVEQYF
TRBJ1-3,TRBV20-1,CSVNADRRNTIYF
TRBJ2-3,TRBV6-1,CASSVGTSGSTDTQYF
TRBJ2-3,TRBV9,CASSVGTSGTDTQYF
TRBJ2-7,TRBV21-1,CASSKKSRRGGGYEQYF
TRBJ1-2,TRBV12-3/TRBV12-4,CASSLRVGGYTF
TRBJ1-1,TRBV15,CATSTPWGRNTEAFF
TRBJ2-1,TRBV24-1,CATSDFVGREQFF
TRBJ1-4,TRBV20-1,CSARGPGGYEKLFF
TRBJ1-4,TRBV6-5,CASGRREKLFF
TRBJ2-7,TRBV20-1,CSARAGGIYEQYF
TRBJ2-7,TRBV27,CASSLAGTGAFEQYF
TRBJ1-5,TRBV20-1,CSASKISYSNQPQHF
TRBJ2-7,TRBV7-2,CASSLDRDREYEQYF
TRBJ2-2,TRBV4-3,CASSQDLGTPPTTGELFF
TRBJ2-3,TRBV20-1,CSANSLTSGRTDTQYF
TRBJ2-3,TRBV15,CATSRPIPDTQYF
TRBJ2-2,TRBV20-1,CSARDGLSASGSSGELFF
TRBJ2-3,TRBV20-1,CSAATSGTDTQYF
TRBJ2-7,TRBV10-3,CAISDTYEQYF
TRBJ2-7,TRBV7-9,CASSSRGGRDYPYEQYF
TRBJ1-1,TRBV20-1,CSARVDGDTEAFF
TRBJ2-5,TRBV7-9,CASSLMGLREETQYF
TRBJ1-2,TRBV19,CASSMKGYVNYGYTF
TRBJ1-2,TRBV12-3/TRBV12-4,CASSLRAANYGYTF